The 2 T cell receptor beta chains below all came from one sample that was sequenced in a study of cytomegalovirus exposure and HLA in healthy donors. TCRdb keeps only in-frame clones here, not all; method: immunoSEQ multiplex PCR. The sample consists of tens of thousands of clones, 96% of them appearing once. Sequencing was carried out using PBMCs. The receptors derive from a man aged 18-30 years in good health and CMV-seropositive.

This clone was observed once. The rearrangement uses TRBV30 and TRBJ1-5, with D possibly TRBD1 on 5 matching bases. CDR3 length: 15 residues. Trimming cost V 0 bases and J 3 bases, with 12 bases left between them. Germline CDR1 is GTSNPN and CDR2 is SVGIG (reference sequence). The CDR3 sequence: CAWSVHQGDNQPQHF. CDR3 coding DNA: TGTGCCTGGAGTGTACATCAGGGCGACAATCAGCCCCAGCATTTT.

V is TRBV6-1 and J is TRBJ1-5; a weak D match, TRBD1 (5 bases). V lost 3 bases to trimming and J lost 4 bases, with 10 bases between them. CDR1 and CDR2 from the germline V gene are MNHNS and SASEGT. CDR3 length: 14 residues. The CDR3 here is CASSDLGPNQPQHF. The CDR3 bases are TGTGCCAGCAGTGATTTGGGGCCAAATCAGCCCCAGCATTTT.